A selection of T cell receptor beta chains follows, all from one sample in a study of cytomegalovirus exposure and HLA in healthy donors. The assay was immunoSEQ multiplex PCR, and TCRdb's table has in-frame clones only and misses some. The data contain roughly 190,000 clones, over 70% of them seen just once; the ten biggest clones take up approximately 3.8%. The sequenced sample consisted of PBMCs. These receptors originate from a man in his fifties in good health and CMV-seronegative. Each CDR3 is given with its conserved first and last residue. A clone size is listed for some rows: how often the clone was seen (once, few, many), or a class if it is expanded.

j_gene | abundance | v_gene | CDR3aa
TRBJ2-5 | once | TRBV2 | CASTSKETQYF
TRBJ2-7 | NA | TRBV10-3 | CAISGAYEQYF
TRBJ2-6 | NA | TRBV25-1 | CASSEEPLGANVLTF
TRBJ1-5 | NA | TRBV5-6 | CASSADYSNQPQHF
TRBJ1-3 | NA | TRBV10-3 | CAISESPSSGNTIYF
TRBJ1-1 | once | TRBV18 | CASSPTGGNTEAFF
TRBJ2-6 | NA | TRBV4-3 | CASSRQIKGGSGANVLTF
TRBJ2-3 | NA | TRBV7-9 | CASSLDGGAATDTQYF
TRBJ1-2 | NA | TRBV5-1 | CASSWRVQYGYTF
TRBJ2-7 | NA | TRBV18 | CASSPPSIAGSYEQYF
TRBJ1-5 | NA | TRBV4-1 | CASSQEKVGDPQQPQHF
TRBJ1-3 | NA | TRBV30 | CAWSRTGGGSGNTIYF
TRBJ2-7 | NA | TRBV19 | CASSRKSPGQYYEQYF
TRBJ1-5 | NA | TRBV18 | CASSTSGQENQPQHF
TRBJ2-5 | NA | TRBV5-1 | CASSPGLDEETQYF
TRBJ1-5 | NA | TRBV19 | CASRAWGNEQPQHF
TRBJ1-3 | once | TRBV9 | CASSVGGRGGNTIYF
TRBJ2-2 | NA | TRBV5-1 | CASSPQSPGQGNTGELFF
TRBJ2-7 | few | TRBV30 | CAWSLGQDEQYF
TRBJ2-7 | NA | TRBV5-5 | CASSLRTASYEQYF
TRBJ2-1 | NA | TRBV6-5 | CASSVSGASNEQFF
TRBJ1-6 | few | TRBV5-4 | CASSLLTGSLRDSPLHF
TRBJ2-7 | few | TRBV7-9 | CASSPVNLVSYEQYF
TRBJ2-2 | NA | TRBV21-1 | CASSKGGTGELFF
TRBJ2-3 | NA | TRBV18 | CASSPPPSPDTQYF
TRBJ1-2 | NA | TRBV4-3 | CASSQTTGAHYGYTF
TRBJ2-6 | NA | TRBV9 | CASSPGGANVLTF
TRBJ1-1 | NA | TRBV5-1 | CASSSQGLEAFF
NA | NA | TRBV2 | CASSGAYEQYF
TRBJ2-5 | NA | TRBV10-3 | CAISGPPGLAGGPGETQYF
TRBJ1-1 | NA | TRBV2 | CASSERDRGGTEAFF
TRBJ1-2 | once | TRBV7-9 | CSSSLKPTANSDGYTF
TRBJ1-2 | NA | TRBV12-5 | CASGLGRTGEGYTF
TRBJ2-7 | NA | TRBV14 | CASSLQRPRDRGHEQYF
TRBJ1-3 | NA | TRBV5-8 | CASSLGVLASGNTIYF
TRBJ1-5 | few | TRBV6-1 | CASSGTGSNQPQHF
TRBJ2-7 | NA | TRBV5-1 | CASSSPGVRSEQYF
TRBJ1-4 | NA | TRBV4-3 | CASSPQGGEKLFF
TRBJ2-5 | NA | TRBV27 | CASSSRGRNRGRLETQYF
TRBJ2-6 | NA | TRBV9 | CASSPGSGANVLTF
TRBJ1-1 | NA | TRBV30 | CAWSFMTGITEAFF
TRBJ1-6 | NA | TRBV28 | CASSLEGGPVLF
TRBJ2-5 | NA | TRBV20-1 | CSARDGETQYF
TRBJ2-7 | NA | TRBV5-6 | CASSFGQASYEQYF
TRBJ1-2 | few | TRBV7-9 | CASSLLDRITSYGYTF
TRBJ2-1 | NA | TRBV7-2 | CASSSGLVQFF
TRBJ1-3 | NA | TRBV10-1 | CATHRGQGNTIYF
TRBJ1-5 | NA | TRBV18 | CASSAGTPKGNQPQHF
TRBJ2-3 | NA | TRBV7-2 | CASSRSMTSGGDTQYF
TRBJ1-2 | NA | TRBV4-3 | CASSQGIGRDGGYTF